This TCR beta chain appears in the sequencing data of a study of OX40 agonist ivuxolimab in advanced cancers. Study background: Ivuxolimab, an agonistic anti-OX40 (CD134) antibody, was given to patients. Patients were dosed intravenously with ivuxolimab at 0.01 to 10 mg/kg every 2 weeks. A mean age of approximately 64 years, range roughly 20 to 80, was recorded, and under 85% were male.

TCRdb's copy holds only in-frame clones and misses some; the assay was immunoSEQ multiplex PCR. The sample lists 70,000 or so clones; about 89% were seen once. Blood samples were obtained at baseline, cycle 4 day 1, and cycle 7 day 1. Germline V gene data show CDR1 as MGHRA and CDR2 as YSYEKL. The CDR3 spans 15 residues. V lost 4 bases, J lost 8 bases, and 8 bases stayed unmatched. The chain links TRBV4-1 to TRBJ2-1; TRBD2 aligns across 10 bases. The sequence derives from an adult with an advanced solid tumor such as melanoma, head and neck, liver or kidney cancer. The sequences come from CD4+ or CD8+ T cells sorted from blood, collected in a trial of the OX40 agonist ivuxolimab. This chain's CDR3 is CASSLVAGGLYEQFF. The CDR3 bases are TGCGCCAGCAGCCTGGTAGCGGGAGGTCTCTATGAGCAGTTCTTC.